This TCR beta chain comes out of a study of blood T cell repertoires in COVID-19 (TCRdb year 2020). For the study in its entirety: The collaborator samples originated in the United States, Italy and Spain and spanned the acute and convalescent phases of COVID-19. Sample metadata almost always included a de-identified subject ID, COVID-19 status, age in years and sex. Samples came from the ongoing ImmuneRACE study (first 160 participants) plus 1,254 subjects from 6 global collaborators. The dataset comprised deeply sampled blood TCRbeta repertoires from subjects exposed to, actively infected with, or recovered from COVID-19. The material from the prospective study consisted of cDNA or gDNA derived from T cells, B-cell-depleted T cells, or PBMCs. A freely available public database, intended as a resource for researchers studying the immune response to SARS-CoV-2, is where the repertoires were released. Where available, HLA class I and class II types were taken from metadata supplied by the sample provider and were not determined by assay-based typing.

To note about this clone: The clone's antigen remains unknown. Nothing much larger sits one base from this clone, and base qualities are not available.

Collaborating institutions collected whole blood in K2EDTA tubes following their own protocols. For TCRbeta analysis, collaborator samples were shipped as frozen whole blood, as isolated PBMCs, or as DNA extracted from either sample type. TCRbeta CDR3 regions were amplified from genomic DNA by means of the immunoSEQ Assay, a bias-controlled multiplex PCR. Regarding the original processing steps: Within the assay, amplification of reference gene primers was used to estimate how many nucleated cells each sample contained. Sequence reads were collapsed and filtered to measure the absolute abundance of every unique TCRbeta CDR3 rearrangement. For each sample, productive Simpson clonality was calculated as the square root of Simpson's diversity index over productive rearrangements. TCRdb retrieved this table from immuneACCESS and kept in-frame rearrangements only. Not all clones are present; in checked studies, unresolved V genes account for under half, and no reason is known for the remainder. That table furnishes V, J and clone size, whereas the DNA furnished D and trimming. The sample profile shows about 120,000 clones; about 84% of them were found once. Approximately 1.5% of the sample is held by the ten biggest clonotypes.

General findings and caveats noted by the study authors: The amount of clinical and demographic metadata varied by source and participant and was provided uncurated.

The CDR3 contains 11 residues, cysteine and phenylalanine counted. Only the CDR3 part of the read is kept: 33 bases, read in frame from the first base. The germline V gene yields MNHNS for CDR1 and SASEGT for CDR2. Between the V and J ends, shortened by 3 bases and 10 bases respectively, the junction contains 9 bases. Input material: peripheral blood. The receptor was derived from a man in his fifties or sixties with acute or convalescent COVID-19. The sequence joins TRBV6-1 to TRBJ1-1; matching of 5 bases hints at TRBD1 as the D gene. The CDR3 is CASSDRVGAFF. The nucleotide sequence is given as TGTGCCAGCAGTGACAGGGTTGGAGCTTTCTTT.